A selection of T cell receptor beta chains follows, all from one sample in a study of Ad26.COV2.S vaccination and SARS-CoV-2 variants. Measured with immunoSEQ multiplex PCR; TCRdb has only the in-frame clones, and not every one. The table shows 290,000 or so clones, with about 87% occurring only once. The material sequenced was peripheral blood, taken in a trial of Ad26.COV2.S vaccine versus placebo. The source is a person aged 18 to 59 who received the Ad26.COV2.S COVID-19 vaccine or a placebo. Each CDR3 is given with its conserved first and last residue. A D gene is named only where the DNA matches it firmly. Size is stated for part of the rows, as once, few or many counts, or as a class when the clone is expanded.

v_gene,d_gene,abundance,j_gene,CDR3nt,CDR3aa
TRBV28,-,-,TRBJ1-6,TGTGCCAGCAGTTTATGGGTTACGGGTTCACCCCTCCACTTT,CASSLWVTGSPLHF
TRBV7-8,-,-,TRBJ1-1,TGTGCCAGCAGCTTAGAGGGAGCCGTCACTGAAGCTTTCTTT,CASSLEGAVTEAFF
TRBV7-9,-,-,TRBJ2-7,TGTGCCAGCGGCCTGGACACTCTCTATGAGCAGTACTTC,CASGLDTLYEQYF
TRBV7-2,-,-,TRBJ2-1,TGTGCCAGCAGCCTTACCGGGACTGCGGGGATTGAGCAGTTCTTC,CASSLTGTAGIEQFF
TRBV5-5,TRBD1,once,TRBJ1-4,TGTGCCAGCAGCTTATTGACAGGGAAAGGGGGAGAAAAACTGTTTTTT,CASSLLTGKGGEKLFF
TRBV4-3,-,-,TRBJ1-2,TGCGCCAGCAGCCAAGATAAGAGGAACCGCTATGGCTACACCTTC,CASSQDKRNRYGYTF
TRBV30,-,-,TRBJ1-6,TGTGCCTGGAGTGTAGGGGCCTTTAATTCACCCCTCCACTTT,CAWSVGAFNSPLHF
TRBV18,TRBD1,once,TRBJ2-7,TGTGCCAGCTCACCACGAAACAGGGGTGTCTACGAGCAGTACTTC,CASSPRNRGVYEQYF
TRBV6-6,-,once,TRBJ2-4,TGTGCCAGCAGCCGAGACACCGGGGGAAACGCCAAAAACATTCAGTACTTC,CASSRDTGGNAKNIQYF
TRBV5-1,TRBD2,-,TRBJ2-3,TGCGCCAGCAGCGAAGAGCCCGGGACTAGCTCATCCTGGGCAGATACGCAGTATTTT,CASSEEPGTSSSWADTQYF
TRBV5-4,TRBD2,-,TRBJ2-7,TGTGCCAGCAGCTTGGCAACAGGGGGGACTAGCGGCCTCTACGAGCAGTACTTC,CASSLATGGTSGLYEQYF
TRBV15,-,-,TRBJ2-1,TGTGCCACCAGCAGACAAAGCGTAAAGAACAATGAGCAGTTCTTC,CATSRQSVKNNEQFF
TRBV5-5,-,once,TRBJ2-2,TGTGCCAGCAGCTTGCCGACAGGACCGAACACCGGGGAGCTGTTTTTT,CASSLPTGPNTGELFF
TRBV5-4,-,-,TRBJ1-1,TGTGCCAGCAGCTTGTATGGAGGTAACACTGAAGCTTTCTTT,CASSLYGGNTEAFF
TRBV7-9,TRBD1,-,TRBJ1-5,TGTGCCAGCAGCCTGCAGGGGGCTATCAATCAGCCCCAGCATTTT,CASSLQGAINQPQHF
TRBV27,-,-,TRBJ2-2,TGTGCCAGCAGTCCTCAGACAGGAATAACAGTAACGAACACCGGGGAGCTGTTTTTT,CASSPQTGITVTNTGELFF
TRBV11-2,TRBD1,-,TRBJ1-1,TGTGCCAGCAGCATACGACAGGGGGACACTGAAGCTTTCTTT,CASSIRQGDTEAFF
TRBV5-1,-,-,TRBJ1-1,TGCGCCAGCAGCTCAAACACTGAAGCTTTCTTT,CASSSNTEAFF
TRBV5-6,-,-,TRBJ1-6,TGTGCCAGCAGTTCCGGACGGGGGAATTCACCCCTCCACTTT,CASSSGRGNSPLHF
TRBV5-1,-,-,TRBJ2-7,TGCGCCAGCAGCGACGAGGACAGCTCCTACGAGCAGTACTTC,CASSDEDSSYEQYF
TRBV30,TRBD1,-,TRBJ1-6,TGTGCCGGGGGGACAGCGAAAAATTCACCCCTCCACTTT,CAGGTAKNSPLHF
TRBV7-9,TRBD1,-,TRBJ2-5,TGTGCCAGCAGTTTAGCCGGGACAGGGAACGCGACCCAGTACTTC,CASSLAGTGNATQYF
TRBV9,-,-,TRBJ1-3,TGTGCCAGCAGCCCAACCACCACAGGGTGGGCTGGAAACACCATATATTTT,CASSPTTTGWAGNTIYF
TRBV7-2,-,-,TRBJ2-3,TGTGCCAGCAGCTACAGTGGGGGAGTCACAGATACGCAGTATTTT,CASSYSGGVTDTQYF
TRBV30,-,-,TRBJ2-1,TGTGCCTGGAGTGTACGTGGCAATGAGCAGTTCTTC,CAWSVRGNEQFF
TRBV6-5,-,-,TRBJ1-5,TGTGCCAGCCTACTCGGGGGGGTCTCTCAGCCCCAGCATTTT,CASLLGGVSQPQHF
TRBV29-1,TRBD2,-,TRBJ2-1,TGCAGCTTCGGGGGGGGCCATGAGCAGTTCTTC,CSFGGGHEQFF
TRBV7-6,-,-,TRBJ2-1,TGTGCCAGCAGCTTAGATATGGTGACTGAGCAGTTCTTC,CASSLDMVTEQFF
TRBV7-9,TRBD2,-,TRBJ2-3,TGTGCCAGCAGCTTACTAGCGGGGGGCCTTAGCACAGATACGCAGTATTTT,CASSLLAGGLSTDTQYF
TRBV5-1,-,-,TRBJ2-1,TGCGCCAGCAGCTTGGACCCGGGGGCGATGTACAATGAGCAGTTCTTC,CASSLDPGAMYNEQFF
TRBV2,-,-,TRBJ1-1,TGTGCCAGCAGTGAGGGTCTGGATAACACTGAAGCTTTCTTT,CASSEGLDNTEAFF
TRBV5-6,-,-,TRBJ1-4,TGTGCCAGCAGCTTGGGCGCCTGGAGGGAGGAAAAACTGTTTTTT,CASSLGAWREEKLFF
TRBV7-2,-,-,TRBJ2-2,TGTGCCAGCAGCTTATCGATCGGGGAGCTGTTTTTT,CASSLSIGELFF
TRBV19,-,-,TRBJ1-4,TGTGCCAGTAGTATAGGGTTCGGGAGAACGGGTGAAAAACTGTTTTTT,CASSIGFGRTGEKLFF
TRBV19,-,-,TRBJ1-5,TGTGCCAGTAGTATTCGGGGAAGGCAGCCCCAGCATTTT,CASSIRGRQPQHF
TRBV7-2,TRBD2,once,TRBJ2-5,TGTGCCAGCAGTTTTCCGCGACTAGCGGGGGGGCAGGGTGAGACCCAGTACTTC,CASSFPRLAGGQGETQYF
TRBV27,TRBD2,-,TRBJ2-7,TGTGCCAGCAGTTTGCAAGCGGGAGGCTACGAGCAGTACTTC,CASSLQAGGYEQYF
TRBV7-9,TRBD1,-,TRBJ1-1,TGTGCCAGCAGCCCCAGGACAGGGGCGAACACTGAAGCTTTCTTT,CASSPRTGANTEAFF
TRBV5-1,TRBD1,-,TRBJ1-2,TGCGCCAGCAGCTTGGTAGGGGGCCATGGCTACACCTTC,CASSLVGGHGYTF
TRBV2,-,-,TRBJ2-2,TGTGCCAGCAAGAGGGCCGGGGAGCTGTTTTTT,CASKRAGELFF
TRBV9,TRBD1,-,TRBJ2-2,TGTGCCAATATCATACGGACAGGGGCAAGGCACACCGGGGAGCTGTTTTTT,CANIIRTGARHTGELFF
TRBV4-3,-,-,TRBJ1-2,TGCGCCAGCAGCTCAGACGAGGGTCCGAACTATGGCTACACCTTC,CASSSDEGPNYGYTF
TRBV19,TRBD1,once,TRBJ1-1,TGTGCCAGTAGTCCCTTCGGACAGGGGAGGCATGGAGCCTTCTTT,CASSPFGQGRHGAFF
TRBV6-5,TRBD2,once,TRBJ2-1,TGTGCCAGCAGTACTAGCGGGGAGAACAATGAGCAGTTCTTC,CASSTSGENNEQFF
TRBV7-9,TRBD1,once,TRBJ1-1,TGTGCCAGCAGCTTATCGACAGGGCGCACTGAAGCTTTCTTT,CASSLSTGRTEAFF
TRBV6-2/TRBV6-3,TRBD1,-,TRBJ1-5,TGTGCCAGCAGTTACCGGACAGGTTTGCTTCAGCCCCAGCATTTT,CASSYRTGLLQPQHF
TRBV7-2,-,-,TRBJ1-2,TGTGCCAGCAGGTTTACGGGTGGAAACTATGGCTACACCTTC,CASRFTGGNYGYTF
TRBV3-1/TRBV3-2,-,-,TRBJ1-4,TGTGCCAGCAGCCAGAGCATCGGCGGCCCAATGCGACTGTTTTTT,CASSQSIGGPMRLFF
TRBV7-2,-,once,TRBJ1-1,TGTGCCAGCAGCTTGTTTGGGACGACCGCGATCACTGAAGCTTTCTTT,CASSLFGTTAITEAFF
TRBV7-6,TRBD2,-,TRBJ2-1,TGTGCCAGCAGCCTTAATGGGGGACTAGCGGACAATGAGCAGTTCTTC,CASSLNGGLADNEQFF
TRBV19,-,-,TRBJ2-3,TGTGCCAGTAGTATAGATCAGGCCTCAGTTGGCAGAACAGATACGCAGTATTTT,CASSIDQASVGRTDTQYF
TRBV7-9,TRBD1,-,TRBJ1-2,TGTGCCAGCAGCCCCCAGACAGGGGAAGGCGGCTACACCTTC,CASSPQTGEGGYTF
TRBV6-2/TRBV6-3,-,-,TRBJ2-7,TGTGCCAGCAGTCCGAATCAGGGAAAGTACTTC,CASSPNQGKYF
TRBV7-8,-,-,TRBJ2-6,TGTGCCAGCAGCTCCACCGGTCGCTCTGGGGCCAACGTCCTGACTTTC,CASSSTGRSGANVLTF